This passage covers 29 T cell receptor beta chains from one sample sequenced in a study of cytomegalovirus exposure and HLA in healthy donors. PCR amplification relied on 60 Vbeta primers (plus 13 Jbeta primers). Sequencing used immunoSEQ multiplex PCR; TCRdb keeps in-frame clones, though not all of them. The sample holds 150,000 to 200,000 clones, roughly 84% seen once. The sample was PBMCs. All receptors come from a boy under 18 in good health and CMV-seronegative.

This chain joins TRBV5-6 and TRBJ2-7; a possible D gene is TRBD2 (5 bases). From germline, CDR1 is SGHDT and CDR2 YYEEEE. CDR3 length equals 14 residues. The ends were cut back, 3 bases at V and 1 base at J, with 11 bases in the middle. CDR3 DNA: TGTGCCAGCAGCTACCGGGGAGTATCCTACGAGCAGTACTTC. Its translation: CASSYRGVSYEQYF.

This clone came up a few times. V usage is TRBV19 and J usage is TRBJ1-1, with D uncertain. V lost 3 bases, J lost 4 bases, and 9 bases lay in between. CDR1 LNHDA and CDR2 SQIVND come from the germline V gene (reference sequence). The CDR3 is made up of 13 amino acids. CDR3 protein: CASSIVRGTEAFF. CDR3 bases: TGTGCCAGTAGTATTGTCCGGGGCACTGAAGCTTTCTTT. Variable domain in full (rest from reference TRBV19 and TRBJ1-1): DGGITQSPKYLFRKEGQNVTLSCEQNLNHDAMYWYRQDPGQGLRLIYYSQIVNDFQKGDIAEGYSVSREKKESFPLTVTSAQKNPTAFYLCASSIVRGTEAFFGQGTRLTVV.

The chain recombines TRBV7-2 with TRBJ1-5; 11 nucleotides align to TRBD1. This CDR3 comprises 16 residues. Per germline, CDR1 SGHTA and CDR2 FQGNSA. With V trimmed by 5 bases and J by 5 bases, 8 bases remained unmatched. The CDR3 is CASSPPGQGAHQPQHF. CDR3 sequence (DNA): TGTGCCAGCAGCCCACCAGGACAGGGGGCGCATCAGCCCCAGCATTTT.

The rearrangement links TRBV7-3 to TRBJ2-3; 9 nucleotides line up with TRBD1. The V and J ends lost 5 bases and 3 bases, in that order; junction bases with no gene match: 6. The CDR3 consists of 15 residues. Germline CDR1 reads SGHTA; CDR2 reads FQGTGA. The DNA of the CDR3 is TGTGCCAGCAGCAAACAGGGGGCTGGGACAGATACGCAGTATTTT. It translates to CASSKQGAGTDTQYF.

The chain uses TRBV2 and TRBJ1-2, with no clear D. This CDR3 contains 14 residues. Germline V gives CDR1 SNHLY, CDR2 FYNNEI. V was clipped by 4 bases and J by 0 bases, with 9 bases between them. Here the CDR3 reads CASSVTQANYGYTF. CDR3 DNA sequence: TGTGCCAGCAGTGTCACCCAGGCTAACTATGGCTACACCTTC.

V and J are TRBV6-1 and TRBJ2-7; D unresolved. Germline V gene data show CDR1 as MNHNS and CDR2 as SASEGT. V lost 3 bases to trimming and J lost 3 bases, with 12 bases between them. This CDR3 region has 14 residues. The CDR3: CASSDQALGYEQYF. In DNA, the CDR3 is TGTGCCAGCAGTGATCAGGCCTTAGGCTACGAGCAGTACTTC.

The genes are TRBV30 and TRBJ1-2, with D hard to call. V was cut by 0 bases and J by 11 bases, with 10 bases left in between. The germline V gene has CDR1 GTSNPN and CDR2 SVGIG (reference sequence). The CDR3 length is 11 residues. CDR3 sequence (DNA): TGTGCCTGGAGTGTACTCTCGGTTTACACCTTC. This codes for CAWSVLSVYTF.

V is TRBV2 and J is TRBJ2-6; possibly TRBD1 for D (5 bases). Trimming stripped 6 bases from V and 1 base from J, with 7 bases between. Looked up from germline, CDR1 is SNHLY and CDR2 is FYNNEI. The CDR3 is 14 amino acids. CDR3 region: CASRGASGANVLTF. The CDR3 DNA is TGTGCCAGCAGAGGGGCATCTGGGGCCAACGTCCTGACTTTC.

The genes are TRBV6-5 and TRBJ2-5, with a tentative D call TRBD2 (5 bases). This CDR3 has 15 residues. Germline assignment: CDR1 MNHEY and CDR2 SVGAGI. Trimming took 0 bases from V and 5 from J, leaving 13 bases between them. The CDR3 protein is CASSYSVASRETQYF. CDR3 DNA sequence: TGTGCCAGCAGTTACTCGGTAGCGTCAAGGGAGACCCAGTACTTC.

In DNA, the CDR3 is TGTGCCAGCAGTTTATACAGAGACTACGAGCAGTACTTC. Protein: CASSLYRDYEQYF. The chain combines TRBV28 with TRBJ2-5; D gene uncertain. Near its end, the DNA agrees better with TRBJ2-7, so the J call may be wrong. CDR1 and CDR2 (germline): MDHEN, SYDVKM. The CDR3 is made up of 13 amino acids.

As to this clone: The junction and the germline gene differ at one end; a read error may be behind it. The chain employs TRBV7-7 and TRBJ2-7; D is unresolved. The CDR3 has 13 residues. CDR1 SSHAT and CDR2 FNYEAQ come from the germline V gene (reference sequence). CDR3 sequence (DNA): TGTGCTAGCAGCTTAGATCCGGGTCGCGAGCAGTACTTC. It encodes CASSLDPGREQYF.

This chain connects TRBV19 to TRBJ2-5; D is unclear. Germline V gene data show CDR1 as LNHDA and CDR2 as SQIVND (reference sequence). V was trimmed by 6 bases and J by 2 bases, leaving 19 bases between them. The CDR3 covers 16 residues. The CDR3 DNA sequence: TGTGCCAGTAGCACAGAGATATTGCCCGTACAAGAGACCCAGTACTTC. Residues: CASSTEILPVQETQYF.

This sequence joins TRBV5-1 and TRBJ2-3, with 7 nucleotides matching TRBD1. V gave up 2 bases and J gave up 0 bases; unmatched junction bases: 0. Germline-derived CDR1 and CDR2 are SGHRS and YFSETQ. The CDR3 extends over 14 amino acids. DNA for the CDR3: TGCGCCAGCAGCTTACAGGGGAGCACAGATACGCAGTATTTT. Protein product: CASSLQGSTDTQYF.

This chain connects TRBV27 to TRBJ2-7; D remains ambiguous. This CDR3 is built from 14 residues. Trimming stripped 6 bases from V and 2 bases from J, with 14 bases between. CDR1 MNHEY and CDR2 SMNVEV come from the germline V gene (reference sequence). This CDR3 is CASRATGPAYEQYF. For the CDR3, the DNA is TGTGCCAGCAGGGCCACTGGGCCAGCCTACGAGCAGTACTTC.

The chain employs TRBV20-1 and TRBJ1-1, with unresolved D. The CDR3 is made up of 11 amino acids. Germline assignment: CDR1 DFQATT and CDR2 SNEGSKA (reference sequence). V gave up 0 bases and J gave up 8 bases, with 7 bases separating them. The DNA for the CDR3 is TGCAGTGCTAGAGATCCCCCAGAAGCTTTCTTT. Translated, it gives CSARDPPEAFF.

The rearrangement links TRBV5-1 to TRBJ1-1; TRBD1 might be the D (5 bases). Looked up from germline, CDR1 is SGHRS and CDR2 is YFSETQ. This CDR3 spans 15 amino acids. Trimming left V 3 bases short and J 1 base short, with 13 bases between. The CDR3 loop is CASSSTGAPNTEAFF. CDR3 in DNA: TGCGCCAGCAGCTCTACAGGAGCCCCGAACACTGAAGCTTTCTTT.

The genes are TRBV7-9 and TRBJ1-5, with D possibly TRBD1 on 5 matching bases. The CDR3 is made up of 12 amino acids. Trimming removed 7 bases from V and 3 bases from J, with 7 bases in between. CDR1 is SEHNR and CDR2 is FQNEAQ in the germline V gene (reference sequence). The CDR3 spells CASTGNNQPQHF. DNA for the CDR3: TGTGCCAGCACAGGGAACAATCAGCCCCAGCATTTT. The variable domain in full, with the rest retrieved from reference TRBV7-9 and TRBJ1-5, is DTGVSQNPRHKITKRGQNVTFRCDPISEHNRLYWYRQTLGQGPEFLTYFQNEAQLEKSRLLSDRFSAERPKGSFSTLEIQRTEQGDSAMYLCASTGNNQPQHFGDGTRLSIL.

This chain links TRBV13 with TRBJ2-3, with D possibly matching TRBD2 (6 bases). CDR1 is PRHDT, CDR2 FYEKMQ, per germline (reference sequence). V was trimmed by 11 bases and J by 1 base, leaving 16 bases between them. The length of the CDR3 is 14 residues. CDR3 region: CAGSRWGGTDTQYF. The CDR3 coding sequence is TGTGCCGGCTCTAGGTGGGGGGGCACAGATACGCAGTATTTT. The full variable domain, with the rest looked up from reference TRBV13 and TRBJ2-3, is AAGVIQSPRHLIKEKRETATLKCYPIPRHDTVYWYQQGPGQDPQFLISFYEKMQSDKGSIPDRFSAQQFSDYHSELNMSSLELGDSALYFCAGSRWGGTDTQYFGPGTRLTVL.

This chain uses TRBV5-1 with TRBJ1-1, with a weak D call TRBD1 (5 bases). The CDR3 has 17 amino acids. The V end was cut by 0 bases, the J end by 1 base, with 16 bases between. CDR1 and CDR2 (germline): SGHRS, YFSETQ. The CDR3 DNA follows: TGCGCCAGCAGCTTGGTGGGGGGATCTTTTGCGAACACTGAAGCTTTCTTT. Translated, it gives CASSLVGGSFANTEAFF.

The chain is built from TRBV30 and TRBJ2-1; tentatively, D is TRBD2 (7 bases). The CDR3 has 12 residues. V shed 4 bases and J shed 15 bases, with 19 bases lying between them. Germline V gene sequence: CDR1 GTSNPN, CDR2 SVGIG (reference sequence). The CDR3 coding sequence is TGTGCCTGGACCCGAAAGGGGGGGGCCTGGTTCTTC. Translation gives CAWTRKGGAWFF.

This chain connects TRBV27 to TRBJ2-7; no clear D gene. Germline V gene lookup returns CDR1 MNHEY and CDR2 SMNVEV (reference sequence). The CDR3 length is 14 residues. V lost 5 bases and J lost 3, with 14 bases in between. CDR3 sequence: CASSPRVSYYEQYF. The CDR3 DNA reads as TGTGCCAGCAGTCCACGGGTCAGCTACTACGAGCAGTACTTC.

V is TRBV6-5 and J is TRBJ2-7; D is uncertain. There are 13 residues in the CDR3. CDR1 is MNHEY, CDR2 SVGAGI, per germline. Trimming removed 5 bases from V and 2 bases from J, with 10 bases in between. The CDR3 sequence: CASSERTAYEQYF. As DNA, the CDR3 is TGTGCCAGCAGTGAAAGAACAGCCTACGAGCAGTACTTC.

The rearrangement joins TRBV15 to TRBJ2-5; the match to TRBD1 covers 9 bases. V shed 9 bases, J shed 1 base, and the junction held 9 bases outside the gene matches. Germline CDR1 and CDR2: LNHNV and YYDKDF (reference sequence). The CDR3 is 15 residues long. The CDR3 DNA reads TGTGCCACGGCCCAGGGACAGGGCCTCCAAGAGACCCAGTACTTC. Translating it yields CATAQGQGLQETQYF.

The chain joins TRBV2 to TRBJ2-1, with 7 nucleotides matching TRBD2. This CDR3 has 14 amino acids. The trim removed 3 bases at V and 9 bases at J, leaving 8 bases unmatched. Germline V lookup: CDR1 SNHLY, CDR2 FYNNEI. As DNA, the CDR3 is TGTGCCAGCAGTGATCCGGGACTACCCGTTGAGCAGTTCTTC. This sequence encodes CASSDPGLPVEQFF.

The rearrangement links TRBV4-2 to TRBJ1-2; TRBD1 matches 9 bases. Germline V gene sequence: CDR1 LGHNA, CDR2 YNFKEQ. The trim removed 1 base at V and 4 bases at J, leaving 7 bases unmatched. The CDR3 spans 16 residues. The CDR3 loop is CASSQGGRQGVYGYTF. The CDR3 DNA reads as TGTGCCAGCAGCCAAGGGGGGAGACAGGGGGTCTATGGCTACACCTTC.

The genes are TRBV30 and TRBJ2-5; 7 bases are a match to TRBD2. Germline V gene lookup returns CDR1 GTSNPN and CDR2 SVGIG (reference sequence). CDR3 size: 12 residues. The junction had 2 bases not matched to a gene; V was cut back by 0 bases and J by 7 bases. The CDR3 DNA follows: TGTGCCTGGAGTGTGGGCGGGGGGACCCAGTACTTC. This gives the protein CAWSVGGGTQYF.

The genes are TRBV7-2 and TRBJ2-1, with 9 bases matching TRBD2. V lost 6 bases to trimming and J lost 8 bases; unmatched junction nucleotides: 5. The germline CDR1 and CDR2 sequences are SGHTA and FQGNSA. This CDR3 is 13 amino acids long. The CDR3 DNA follows: TGTGCCAGCAGATCTCTAGCGGGACATGAGCAGTTCTTC. Encoded protein: CASRSLAGHEQFF.

This sequence joins TRBV10-3 and TRBJ2-2, with a tentative D call TRBD1 (6 bases). Trimming removed 3 bases at V and 8 bases at J, with 10 bases between. The length of the CDR3 is 13 residues. The germline V gene has CDR1 ENHRY and CDR2 SYGVKD. The CDR3 loop is CAISDSGVGELFF. As DNA, the CDR3 is TGTGCCATCAGTGATTCAGGGGTGGGGGAGCTGTTTTTT.

This clone has only a few counts. This specimen includes other DNA sequences encoding the same CDR3. The V gene is TRBV6-4, the J gene TRBJ2-1, with D possibly being TRBD2 (6 bases). Trimming cost V 0 bases and J 0 bases, with 6 bases left between them. The V gene's germline CDR1 is MRHNA and CDR2 SNTAGT. This CDR3 region has 15 residues. The CDR3 sequence: CASSDSSGSYNEQFF. The CDR3 DNA sequence: TGTGCCAGCAGTGACTCTAGCGGCTCCTACAATGAGCAGTTCTTC.